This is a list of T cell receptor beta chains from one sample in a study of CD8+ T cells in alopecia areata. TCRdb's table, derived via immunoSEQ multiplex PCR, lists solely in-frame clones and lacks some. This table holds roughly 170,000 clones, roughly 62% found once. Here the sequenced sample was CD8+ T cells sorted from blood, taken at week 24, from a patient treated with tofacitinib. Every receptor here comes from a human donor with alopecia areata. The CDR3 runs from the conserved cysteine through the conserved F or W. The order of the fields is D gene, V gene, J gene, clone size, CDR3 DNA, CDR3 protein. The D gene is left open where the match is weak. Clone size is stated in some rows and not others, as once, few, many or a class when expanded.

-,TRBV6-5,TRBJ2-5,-,TGTGCCAGCAGTTACTCTTCCGGCGGGTGGCAAGAGACCCAGTACTTC,CASSYSSGGWQETQYF
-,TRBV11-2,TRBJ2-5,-,TGTGCCAGCAGCTTACAAGAGACCCAGTACTTC,CASSLQETQYF
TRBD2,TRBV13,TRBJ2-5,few,TGTGCCAGCAGCTTACGAGCGGGGGAAGAGACCCAGTACTTC,CASSLRAGEETQYF
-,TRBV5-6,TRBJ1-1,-,TGTGCCAGCAGCTTTGGGGGCACAGAAGCTTTCTTT,CASSFGGTEAFF
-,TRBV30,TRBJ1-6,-,TGTGCCTGGACTGCCAGGGTAATTTCACCCCTCCACTTT,CAWTARVISPLHF
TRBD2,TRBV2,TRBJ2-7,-,TGTGCCAGCTTGTCGGGGGGGTCCTACGAGCAGTACTTC,CASLSGGSYEQYF
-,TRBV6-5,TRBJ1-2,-,TGTGCCAGCACCCCCGGTTTGGGGGGCCTTGGCTACACCTTC,CASTPGLGGLGYTF
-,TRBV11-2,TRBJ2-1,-,TGTGCCAGCAGCTTATCCAATGAGCAGTTCTTC,CASSLSNEQFF
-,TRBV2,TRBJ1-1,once,TGTGCCAGCACCCGCAGTGAAGCTTTCTTT,CASTRSEAFF
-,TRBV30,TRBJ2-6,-,TGTGCCTGGAGTGTAAGGCCTGGGGCCAACGTCCTGACTTTC,CAWSVRPGANVLTF
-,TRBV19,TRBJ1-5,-,TGTGCCAGTAGTATATCGGGCAGCTCATATTATAGCAATCAGCCCCAGCATTTT,CASSISGSSYYSNQPQHF
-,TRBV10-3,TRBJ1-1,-,TGTGCCAGCAGGGTGCATGGCACTGAAGCTTTCTTT,CASRVHGTEAFF
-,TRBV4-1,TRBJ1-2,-,TGCGCCAGCAGCCGAGGAGGATCTGGCTACACCTTC,CASSRGGSGYTF
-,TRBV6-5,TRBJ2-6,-,TGTGCCAGCAGTTACTCCCAAGCGGCCAACGTCCTGACTTTC,CASSYSQAANVLTF
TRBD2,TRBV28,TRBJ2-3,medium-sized,TGTGCCAGCAGTTACCTAGCGGGCACAGATACGCAGTATTTT,CASSYLAGTDTQYF
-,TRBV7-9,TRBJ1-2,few,TGTGCCAGCAGCGCCACAGGGTCTGATGGCTACACCTTC,CASSATGSDGYTF
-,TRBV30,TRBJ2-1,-,TGTGCCTGGAGCCAGCCCTCTAATGAGCAGTTCTTC,CAWSQPSNEQFF
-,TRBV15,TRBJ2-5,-,TGTGCCACCAGCAGAGTGCGAAGTTACCAAGAGACCCAGTACTTC,CATSRVRSYQETQYF
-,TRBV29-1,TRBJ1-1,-,TGCAGCGTGAAACGGGCCGGCAGGAACACTGAAGCTTTCTTT,CSVKRAGRNTEAFF
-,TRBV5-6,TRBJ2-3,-,TGTGCCAGCATCGGCCAGGGCCCAGATACGCAGTATTTT,CASIGQGPDTQYF
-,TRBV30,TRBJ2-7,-,TGTGCCTCTCAGGAGGGGGGCGTGAACCACGAGCAGTACTTC,CASQEGGVNHEQYF
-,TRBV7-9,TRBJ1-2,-,TGTGCCAGCAGCGCCAGGACAGCAGCTAACTATGGCTACACCTTC,CASSARTAANYGYTF
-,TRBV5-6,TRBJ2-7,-,TGTGCCAGCAGCCTTCGATGGAGATACGAGCAGTACTTC,CASSLRWRYEQYF
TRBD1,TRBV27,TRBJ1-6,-,TGTGCCAGCAGTACAGGGGTTTCTTCACCCCTCCACTTT,CASSTGVSSPLHF
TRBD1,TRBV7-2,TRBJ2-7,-,TGTGCCAGCAGCTCTCAGGACAGGCAATTGGGCGAGCAGTACTTC,CASSSQDRQLGEQYF
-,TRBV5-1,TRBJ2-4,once,TGCGCCAGCAGCAACGGGACATATGGCCTAGCCAAAAACATTCAGTACTTC,CASSNGTYGLAKNIQYF
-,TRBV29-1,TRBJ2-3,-,TGCAGCGTTGAACCCGATAGCACAGATACGCAGTATTTT,CSVEPDSTDTQYF
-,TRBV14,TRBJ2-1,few,TGTGCCAGCAGCCAAGGTCCAGGCTCCCACAATGAGCAGTTCTTC,CASSQGPGSHNEQFF
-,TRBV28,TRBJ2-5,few,TGTGCCAGCAGTTTCTCGGGACACATCCAAGAGACCCAGTACTTC,CASSFSGHIQETQYF
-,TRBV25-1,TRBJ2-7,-,TGTGCCAGCAGTGGCTCCTACGAGCAGTACTTC,CASSGSYEQYF
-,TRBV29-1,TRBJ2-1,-,TGCAGCGTTGTAGGCCAGGCAGGGCAGTTCTTC,CSVVGQAGQFF
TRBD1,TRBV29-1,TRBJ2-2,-,TGCAGCGTTGTGGACAGGGACACCGGGGAGCTGTTTTTT,CSVVDRDTGELFF
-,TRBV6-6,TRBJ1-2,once,TGTGCCAGCAGTTACTCGATTGTGGATGGCTACACCTTC,CASSYSIVDGYTF
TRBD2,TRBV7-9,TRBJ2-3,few,TGTGCCAGCAGCTTATGGCTAGCGGGTACAGATACGCAGTATTTT,CASSLWLAGTDTQYF
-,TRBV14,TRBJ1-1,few,TGTGCCAGCAGCCAAGGGAAGTGGAACACTGAAGCTTTCTTT,CASSQGKWNTEAFF